This T cell receptor beta chain was recovered during a study of T-cell memory formation after mild COVID-19. V dropped 3 bases and J dropped 6; count of bases not matched to a gene: 7. The CDR3 consists of 15 residues. Study-level findings and limits: There was no confirmation that second-wave clones peaking on day 37 were SARS-CoV-2 specific. Among clones contracting day 15 to 85, CD4/CD8 was balanced, whereas later expanders leaned CD4+. Researchers report contracting CD4+ clones mostly in CM and EM, with CD8+ clones in EMRA.

One entry per CDR3 protein, called by TCRdb with MiXCR from the 5' RACE reads. The repertoire holds 560,000 or so distinct CDR3 sequences, with 15% to 20% as singletons. A remark on this clonotype: The antigen is unknown.

V usage is TRBV12-3 or TRBV12-4 and J usage is TRBJ2-1; 8 positions match TRBD1. This sequence originates from an adult woman who had mild COVID-19 (a few samples of this study predate the infection). Cell type and time point are not known. Sequenced input: PBMCs or a T cell subset sorted from them (not recorded which). CDR3 DNA sequence: TGTGCCAGCAGTTTTCAGGGGGCGGTGGGCAATGAGCAGTTCTTC. Encoded protein: CASSFQGAVGNEQFF.